The clone carrying this T cell receptor (beta chain) turned up a few times. The CDR3 is 15 amino acids. Germline values: CDR1 MNHEY, CDR2 SMNVEV (reference sequence). Trimming stripped 6 bases from V and 0 bases from J, with 12 bases between. Researchers took RNA transcripts and amplified the TCR beta CDR3 regions from them. The HTBI primer set was used in a first-round RT-PCR of the TCR CDR3. One entry per CDR3 protein results from TCRdb running MiXCR on the multiplex PCR reads. The data contain approximately 330,000 distinct CDR3 sequences, around a sixth of them singletons. The sample belongs to a study of T cells in Graves' hyperthyroidism and ophthalmopathy. The PBMCs studied were ones that came from about 10 ml fresh peripheral blood.

The TCR comes from a woman aged 50 to 60 with Graves' hyperthyroidism. This sequence joins TRBV27 and TRBJ2-4; the D is unclear. The specimen sequenced was blood. The CDR3: CASRSRSLAKNIQYF. The DNA of the CDR3 is TGTGCCAGCAGAAGCCGGTCCCTAGCCAAAAACATTCAGTACTTC.